Below are 9 T cell receptor beta chains sequenced from a single sample in a study of beta chain features in type 1 diabetes. Their target antigens are unknown. Whole-study findings and limits: Among patients with Type 1 diabetes, TCRB CDR3s were moderately but significantly shorter in every one of the four CD4+ subsets.

Reverse transcribing all isolated RNA meant expressed TCRB transcripts were sequenced. TCRdb's table, derived via immunoSEQ multiplex PCR, lists solely in-frame clones and lacks some. The data show some 350,000 clones, around 10% seen once. Sequenced sample: central memory CD4+ T cells from blood. Receptor source: a man under 40 with type 1 diabetes.

The sample holds a few counts of this clone. The gene calls are TRBV5-1 and TRBJ2-1, with TRBD1 matching over 8 bases. The ends lost 4 bases at V and 8 bases at J; junction bases unmatched: 11. CDR1 and CDR2 from the germline V gene are SGHRS and YFSETQ. There are 15 residues in the CDR3. The CDR3 nucleotides read TGCGCCAGCAGCCCCCTTCGGACAGGGAGCGATGAGCAGTTCTTC. It yields the protein CASSPLRTGSDEQFF.

The J gene is TRBJ1-5, the V gene TRBV10-3; possibly TRBD1 for D (5 bases). V was cut by 6 bases and J by 0 bases, with 9 bases left in between. Germline CDR1 and CDR2: ENHRY and SYGVKD. This CDR3 is 14 amino acids long. CDR3 protein: CAISGGNSNQPQHF. DNA of the CDR3: TGTGCCATCAGCGGGGGAAATAGCAATCAGCCCCAGCATTTT.

The gene calls are TRBV6-5 and TRBJ2-6; D could derive from TRBD1 or TRBD2 (5 bases each). This CDR3 has 13 residues. In germline, CDR1 is MNHEY, CDR2 SVGAGI. V lost 7 bases and J 4 bases, leaving 8 bases between the germline ends. CDR3 in DNA: TGTGCCAGCACAGGGAGAGGGGCCAACGTCCTGACTTTC. Translated: CASTGRGANVLTF.

This clone has only a few counts. The chain carries TRBV27 and TRBJ2-7, with D possibly TRBD1 on 8 matching bases. Trimming removed 2 bases from V and 4 bases from J, with 15 bases in between. Germline loops: CDR1 MNHEY, CDR2 SMNVEV (reference sequence). The CDR3 is 15 amino acids. Here the CDR3 DNA reads TGTGCCAGCAGTTTAAAGGTACAGGGGGGGTACGAGCAGTACTTC. Translation: CASSLKVQGGYEQYF.

The chain employs TRBV5-1 and TRBJ2-2; D is undetermined. The CDR3 has 15 amino acids. The V and J ends lost 0 bases and 0 bases respectively, with 6 bases between them. The germline CDR1 and CDR2 sequences are SGHRS and YFSETQ. The CDR3 region is CASSLDAANTGELFF. Written as DNA, the CDR3 is TGCGCCAGCAGCTTGGATGCAGCGAACACCGGGGAGCTGTTTTTT.

This rearrangement joins TRBV6-5 to TRBJ2-1; D possibly corresponds to TRBD2 (5 bases). Per germline, CDR1 MNHEY and CDR2 SVGAGI. CDR3 length: 11 amino acids. The V and J ends lost 5 bases and 8 bases respectively, with 7 bases between them. This chain's CDR3 is CASSEEDEQFF. DNA for the CDR3: TGTGCCAGCAGTGAGGAGGATGAGCAGTTCTTC.

V is TRBV19 and J is TRBJ1-1; D may be TRBD1 (5 bases). Germline-derived CDR1 and CDR2 are LNHDA and SQIVND (reference sequence). Trimming left V 3 bases short and J 11 bases short, with 22 bases between. The CDR3 runs to 15 residues. This CDR3 is CASSIGQGWRVGAFF. The CDR3 bases are TGTGCCAGTAGTATTGGGCAGGGATGGAGGGTTGGGGCTTTCTTT. Supplemented by reference TRBV19 and TRBJ1-1, the full variable domain reads DGGITQSPKYLFRKEGQNVTLSCEQNLNHDAMYWYRQDPGQGLRLIYYSQIVNDFQKGDIAEGYSVSREKKESFPLTVTSAQKNPTAFYLCASSIGQGWRVGAFFGQGTRLTVV.

This clone was found a few times. The gene calls are TRBV6-5 and TRBJ1-5; D is unresolved. Trimming cost V 0 bases and J 3 bases, with 3 bases left between them. The CDR3 runs to 13 residues. CDR1 is MNHEY and CDR2 is SVGAGI in the germline V gene. DNA for the CDR3: TGTGCCAGCAGTTACTCCGCCAATCAGCCCCAGCATTTT. Residues: CASSYSANQPQHF.

This clone came up many times. J is TRBJ1-5 and V is TRBV4-3; D remains ambiguous. Trimming took off 0 bases at V and 2 bases at J, with 8 bases between the two ends. The CDR3 has 15 amino acids. The germline V gene encodes CDR1 LGHNA and CDR2 YSLEER. The CDR3 coding sequence is TGCGCCAGCAGCCAAGATGTGGGTCGCAATCAGCCCCAGCATTTT. It yields the protein CASSQDVGRNQPQHF.